Included here is one T cell receptor beta chain sequence, with context. No antigen is known for it. Only in-frame clones appear in the TCRdb table, and some are missing; sequencing was by immunoSEQ multiplex PCR. Of some 66,000 clones listed, approximately 80% are singletons. The CDR3 runs 13 residues. V shed 0 bases, J shed 8 bases, and the junction held 2 bases outside the gene matches. Germline CDR1 is SGHNT and CDR2 is YYREEE (reference sequence). This sample was included in a study of OX40 agonist ivuxolimab in advanced cancers. Study summary: Three dose-escalation patients had partial responses: one with hepatocellular carcinoma and two with cutaneous melanoma.

Regarding the study as a whole: Expanded clones were, on average, more numerous among CD8+ T cells than CD4+.

The source material was CD4+ or CD8+ T cells sorted from blood, sampled in a trial of the OX40 agonist ivuxolimab. This TCR derives from an adult with an advanced solid tumor such as melanoma, head and neck, liver or kidney cancer. The V and J genes are TRBV5-4 and TRBJ1-2; 9 bases are a match to TRBD1. CDR3 loop: CASSLGQGEGYTF. The CDR3 DNA reads TGTGCCAGCAGCTTGGGACAGGGGGAAGGCTACACCTTC.